A single sample is the source of the 12 T cell receptor beta chains below, sequenced in a study of blood T cell repertoires in COVID-19. Here immunoSEQ multiplex PCR was the method, and the copy in TCRdb shows in-frame clones only, minus some. The data show about 180,000 clones, approximately 80% seen once. Sequenced: peripheral blood. Receptors were obtained from a woman in her sixties or seventies with acute or convalescent COVID-19.

The chain joins TRBV19 to TRBJ2-3; D possibly corresponds to TRBD2 (5 bases). Trimming removed 5 bases at V and 7 bases at J, with 16 bases between. From germline, CDR1 is LNHDA and CDR2 SQIVND (reference sequence). This CDR3 spans 14 amino acids. CDR3 loop: CASSPGSPGYTQYF. DNA of the CDR3: TGTGCCAGTAGTCCGGGATCCCCTGGATATACGCAGTATTTT.

This clone showed up just once. The V gene is TRBV27, the J gene TRBJ1-5; D is unclear. Trimming removed 5 bases from V and 3 bases from J, with 11 bases in between. Germline lookup yields CDR1 MNHEY and CDR2 SMNVEV (reference sequence). This CDR3 spans 14 amino acids. This chain's CDR3 is CASSERGYNQPQHF. For the CDR3, the DNA is TGTGCCAGCAGTGAGCGGGGTTACAATCAGCCCCAGCATTTT.

The CDR3 loop reads CASLPALATFDEQFF. The CDR3 DNA sequence: TGTGCCAGCTTACCCGCTCTAGCTACCTTCGATGAGCAGTTCTTC. The chain links TRBV18 to TRBJ2-1; possible D gene TRBD2, 5 bases. From germline, CDR1 is KGHSH and CDR2 LQKENI. V was pared by 7 bases and J by 8 bases, with 21 bases between. CDR3 length equals 15 residues. Drawing the rest from reference TRBV18 and TRBJ2-1, the complete variable domain is NAGVMQNPRHLVRRRGQEARLRCSPMKGHSHVYWYRQLPEEGLKFMVYLQKENIIDESGMPKERFSAEFPKEGPSILRIQQVVRGDSAAYFCASLPALATFDEQFFGPGTRLTVL.

The chain links TRBV25-1 to TRBJ1-2; D remains ambiguous. With 5 bases removed from V and 2 bases from J, the gap between germline ends came to 9 bases. Germline V lookup: CDR1 MGHDK, CDR2 SYGVNS. This CDR3 comprises 13 residues. The CDR3 sequence is CASSTEGNYGYTF. CDR3 in DNA: TGTGCCAGCAGTACAGAGGGAAACTATGGCTACACCTTC.

This sequence joins TRBV5-1 and TRBJ2-5; D perhaps matches TRBD2 (6 bases). The CDR3 is 14 residues long. Germline values: CDR1 SGHRS, CDR2 YFSETQ. Deletions cut 3 bases from V and 6 bases from J, with 15 bases between. The CDR3 protein is CASSSDTSIQTQYF. The CDR3 bases are TGCGCCAGCAGCTCGGATACTAGCATCCAGACCCAGTACTTC.

The V call is TRBV7-9, the J call TRBJ1-2; 8 nucleotides match TRBD1. V lost 5 bases, J lost 2 bases, and 4 bases stayed unmatched. CDR1 SEHNR and CDR2 FQNEAQ come from the germline V gene (reference sequence). The CDR3 is made up of 14 amino acids. CDR3: CASSPTGGNYGYTF. CDR3 in DNA: TGTGCCAGCAGCCCTACAGGGGGAAACTATGGCTACACCTTC. Full variable domain (remainder filled in from reference TRBV7-9 and TRBJ1-2): DTGVSQNPRHKITKRGQNVTFRCDPISEHNRLYWYRQTLGQGPEFLTYFQNEAQLEKSRLLSDRFSAERPKGSFSTLEIQRTEQGDSAMYLCASSPTGGNYGYTFGSGTRLTVV.

The rearrangement uses TRBV7-2 and TRBJ1-5, with a possible D match to TRBD1 (5 bases). The CDR3 is made up of 13 amino acids. Germline V gene lookup returns CDR1 SGHTA and CDR2 FQGNSA. V lost 2 bases to trimming and J lost 5 bases, with 7 bases between them. CDR3: CASSLSGDQPQHF. CDR3 in DNA: TGTGCCAGCAGCTTATCGGGGGATCAGCCCCAGCATTTT.

The rearrangement links TRBV9 to TRBJ2-5; possibly TRBD2 for D (5 bases). Germline CDR1 reads SGDLS; CDR2 reads YYNGEE. This CDR3 comprises 15 residues. Trimming took off 0 bases at V and 5 bases at J, with 14 bases between the two ends. The CDR3 is CASSVASLALETQYF. The DNA for the CDR3 is TGTGCCAGCAGCGTAGCTAGTCTAGCTCTCGAGACCCAGTACTTC.

The sample holds one count of this clone. The CDR3 DNA follows: TGTGCCAGCGGACTAGCGGGGGGCACAGATACGCAGTATTTT. Protein: CASGLAGGTDTQYF. The gene calls are TRBV7-9 and TRBJ2-3; TRBD2 agrees at 13 bases. V shed 8 bases and J 1 base; nucleotides not matched to a gene: 0. In germline, CDR1 is SEHNR, CDR2 FQNEAQ (reference sequence). CDR3 size: 14 residues.

The V gene is TRBV7-2, the J gene TRBJ1-2; 7 bases fit TRBD1. Trimming removed 1 base from V and 4 bases from J; junction bases left unmatched: 6. Germline V lookup: CDR1 SGHTA, CDR2 FQGNSA. The CDR3 consists of 15 residues. In DNA form, the CDR3 reads TGTGCCAGCAGCTTAGACAGGGGTAGTGGCTATGGCTACACCTTC. It specifies CASSLDRGSGYGYTF.

The rearrangement links TRBV6-4 to TRBJ2-7; perhaps TRBD1 as D (5 bases). The CDR3 runs 14 residues. V lost 7 bases to trimming and J lost 5 bases, with 18 bases between them. Germline V gives CDR1 MRHNA, CDR2 SNTAGT. For the CDR3, the DNA is TGTGCCAGCACCGCAACCGGACATACCCACGAGCAGTACTTC. Protein: CASTATGHTHEQYF.

V usage is TRBV7-9 and J usage is TRBJ2-7; perhaps TRBD1 as D (6 bases). V lost 3 bases to trimming and J lost 6 bases, with 15 bases between them. Germline values: CDR1 SEHNR, CDR2 FQNEAQ (reference sequence). The CDR3 runs 14 residues. DNA of the CDR3: TGTGCCAGCAGCTTTTCTCAGGGGAGCCGCGAGCAGTACTTC. Residues: CASSFSQGSREQYF. Combining the CDR3 with reference TRBV7-9 and TRBJ2-7 gives the whole variable domain DTGVSQNPRHKITKRGQNVTFRCDPISEHNRLYWYRQTLGQGPEFLTYFQNEAQLEKSRLLSDRFSAERPKGSFSTLEIQRTEQGDSAMYLCASSFSQGSREQYFGPGTRLTVT.